Sequencing of this T cell receptor (beta chain) was carried out in a study of Ad26.COV2.S vaccination and SARS-CoV-2 variants. Study details: Donor allocation was to the COV1001 Ad26.COV2.S trial arm.

This sample's treatment: roughly 19 received Ad26.COV2.S at low or high dose, single or two shots; several received placebo; per-sample allocation not given. Day 63 following the first vaccine or placebo injection was when the samples were taken. This clone appeared many times. Produced via immunoSEQ multiplex PCR; TCRdb's table is partial and in-frame only. The sample has some 300,000 clones; 85% are singletons. The CDR3 covers 17 residues. CDR1 and CDR2 (germline): LGHNA, YNFKEQ. V dropped 1 base and J dropped 1; count of bases not matched to a gene: 2. The gene calls are TRBV4-2 and TRBJ2-2; 11 nucleotides align to TRBD2. The sequence was collected from a person between 18 and 59 years old who received the Ad26.COV2.S COVID-19 vaccine or a placebo. This specimen was peripheral blood, taken in a trial of Ad26.COV2.S vaccine versus placebo. The DNA for the CDR3 is TGTGCCAGCAGCCAAGGCGGGACTAGCGGGAACACCGGGGAGCTGTTTTTT. Its translation: CASSQGGTSGNTGELFF.